These 11 T cell receptor beta chains were all obtained from the same sample, sequenced in a study of T cell responses to AZD1222 COVID-19 vaccine. The data were produced by immunoSEQ multiplex PCR, yet TCRdb's version contains in-frame clones alone and is incomplete. The profile shows roughly 120,000 clones, over 75% of them singletons. Source: peripheral blood, taken on day 0 of AZD1222 vaccination. These receptors were collected from an adult in good health.

The chain uses TRBV6-6 and TRBJ1-3; D is unclear. Germline CDR1 and CDR2: MNHNY and SVGAGI (reference sequence). CDR3 size: 13 residues. Trimming took 5 bases from V and 0 from J, leaving 5 bases between them. CDR3 sequence: CASSLNSGNTIYF. The CDR3 coding sequence is TGTGCCAGCAGTCTAAACTCTGGAAACACCATATATTTT.

V is TRBV27 and J is TRBJ2-6; TRBD1 agrees at 8 bases. J gave up 4 bases and V 5 bases, and 7 bases lay outside the gene matches. The CDR3 is 16 residues long. The germline CDR1 and CDR2 sequences are MNHEY and SMNVEV (reference sequence). The DNA of the CDR3 is TGTGCCAGCAGTGACACCAGGGGGCCAGGGGCCAACGTCCTGACTTTC. Protein product: CASSDTRGPGANVLTF.

The chain employs TRBV25-1 and TRBJ2-7; maybe TRBD1 (5 bases). Between the trimmed V and J ends, which lost 4 bases and 3 bases, there was a span of 13 bases. Germline V CDR1 and CDR2: MGHDK, SYGVNS. The CDR3 is 14 amino acids. The CDR3 DNA reads as TGTGCCAGCAGTGCGCAGGGTTCGGTCTACGAGCAGTACTTC. This encodes CASSAQGSVYEQYF.

There are a few counts of this clone. V gene TRBV3-1 (or the pseudogene TRBV3-2) combines with J gene TRBJ1-3, with D perhaps matching TRBD1 (6 bases). The V gene's germline CDR1 is LGHDT and CDR2 YNNKEL (reference sequence). V shed 4 bases and J shed 2 bases, with 12 bases lying between them. The CDR3 sequence is 15 residues long. Here the CDR3 reads CASSLTGTTGNTIYF. The CDR3 DNA reads TGTGCCAGCAGCCTAACAGGGACCACTGGAAACACCATATATTTT.

The chain has TRBV7-9 and TRBJ2-6; no clear D. V lost 9 bases and J 0 bases, leaving 6 bases between the germline ends. The germline V gene has CDR1 SEHNR and CDR2 FQNEAQ (reference sequence). The CDR3 covers 13 residues. CDR3 DNA sequence: TGTGCCAGAGGCGACTCTGGGGCCAACGTCCTGACTTTC. It translates to CARGDSGANVLTF.

This clone came up a few times. V is TRBV19 and J is TRBJ1-1; D uncertain. The germline V gene encodes CDR1 LNHDA and CDR2 SQIVND (reference sequence). The CDR3 loop spans 13 amino acids. Between the trimmed V and J ends, which lost 5 bases and 0 bases, there was a span of 7 bases. Here the CDR3 reads CASSVTLNTEAFF. The CDR3, as DNA: TGTGCCAGTAGTGTCACTTTGAACACTGAAGCTTTCTTT.

This chain uses TRBV1 with TRBJ1-3. TRBV1 is labeled a pseudogene. This CDR3 is built from 17 residues. CDR3 sequence reads: CTSSQCLTVSSGNTIYF. CDR3 sequence (DNA): TGCACCAGCAGCCAGTGTTTGACGGTGAGCTCTGGAAACACCATATATTTT.

The chain links TRBV27 to TRBJ1-6; no definite D call. V was pared by 6 bases and J by 7 bases, with 16 bases between. CDR1 is MNHEY, CDR2 SMNVEV, per germline (reference sequence). This CDR3 is 15 amino acids long. CDR3 in amino acids: CASRLSEVGNSPLHF. CDR3 coding DNA: TGTGCCAGCAGACTAAGCGAGGTCGGGAATTCACCCCTCCACTTT.

V is TRBV6-5 and J is TRBJ2-2, with D uncertain. Per the germline V gene, CDR1 is MNHEY and CDR2 is SVGAGI. CDR3 size: 14 residues. V dropped 6 bases and J dropped 6 bases, with 14 bases sitting between them. CDR3 amino acids: CASRPDLPAGELFF. CDR3 sequence (DNA): TGTGCCAGCAGGCCAGATCTACCGGCCGGGGAGCTGTTTTTT.

This chain links TRBV27 with TRBJ1-2; D might be TRBD1 (5 bases). Trimming took off 6 bases at V and 4 bases at J, with 18 bases between the two ends. This CDR3 has 15 amino acids. The V gene's germline CDR1 is MNHEY and CDR2 SMNVEV (reference sequence). Here the CDR3 reads CASRESTGRIYGYTF. CDR3 DNA sequence: TGTGCCAGCAGAGAATCCACGGGACGGATCTATGGCTACACCTTC.

The chain joins TRBV11-3 to TRBJ2-1, with a weak D call TRBD2 (6 bases). CDR1 SGHNT and CDR2 YENEEA come from the germline V gene. With 5 bases removed from V and 8 bases from J, the gap between germline ends came to 13 bases. The CDR3 covers 13 residues. The CDR3 reads CASSLRDFDEQFF. CDR3 bases: TGTGCCAGCAGCCTCCGGGACTTCGATGAGCAGTTCTTC.